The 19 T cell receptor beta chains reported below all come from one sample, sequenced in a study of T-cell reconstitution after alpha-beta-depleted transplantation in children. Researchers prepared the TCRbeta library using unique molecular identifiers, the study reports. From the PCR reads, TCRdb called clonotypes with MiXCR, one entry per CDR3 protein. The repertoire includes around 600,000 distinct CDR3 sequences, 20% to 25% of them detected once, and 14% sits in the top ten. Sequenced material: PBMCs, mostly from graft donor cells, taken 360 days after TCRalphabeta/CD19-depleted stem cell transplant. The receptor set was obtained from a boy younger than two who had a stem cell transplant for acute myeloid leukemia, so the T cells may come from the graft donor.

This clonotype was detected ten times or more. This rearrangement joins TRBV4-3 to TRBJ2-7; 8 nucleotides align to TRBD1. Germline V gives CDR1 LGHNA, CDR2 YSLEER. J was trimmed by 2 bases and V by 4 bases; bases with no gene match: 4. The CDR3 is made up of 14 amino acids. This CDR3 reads CASSLRQGTYEQYF. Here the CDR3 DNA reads TGCGCCAGCAGCCTTCGACAGGGGACCTACGAGCAGTACTTC.

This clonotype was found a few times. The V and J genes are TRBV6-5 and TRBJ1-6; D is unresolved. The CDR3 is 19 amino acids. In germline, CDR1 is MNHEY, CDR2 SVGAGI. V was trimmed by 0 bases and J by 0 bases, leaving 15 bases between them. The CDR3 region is CASSYSLPVFGSYNSPLHF. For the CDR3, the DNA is TGTGCCAGCAGTTACTCTCTACCGGTTTTCGGCTCCTATAATTCACCCCTCCACTTT.

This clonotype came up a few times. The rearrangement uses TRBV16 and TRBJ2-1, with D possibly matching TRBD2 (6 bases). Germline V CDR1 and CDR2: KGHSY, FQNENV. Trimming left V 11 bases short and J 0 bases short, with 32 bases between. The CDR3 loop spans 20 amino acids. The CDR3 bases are TGTGCCGGTTTAAACCGTGGGATTTTGGGACTCCCGAGCTCCTACAATGAGCAGTTCTTC. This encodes CAGLNRGILGLPSSYNEQFF.

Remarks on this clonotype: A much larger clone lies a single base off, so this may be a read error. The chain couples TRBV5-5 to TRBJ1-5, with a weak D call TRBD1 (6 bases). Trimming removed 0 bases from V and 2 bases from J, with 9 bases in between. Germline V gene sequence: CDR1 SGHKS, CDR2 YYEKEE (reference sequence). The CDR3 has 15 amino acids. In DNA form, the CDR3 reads TGTGCCAGCAGCTTGGGGACAGTTGGCAATCAGCCCCAGCATTTT. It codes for CASSLGTVGNQPQHF.

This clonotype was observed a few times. The DNA of the CDR3 is TGTGCCAGCAGTTTAAGGGCCCATATGAGCTCCTACAATGAGCAGTTCTTC. Its translation: CASSLRAHMSSYNEQFF. The gene calls are TRBV12-3 or TRBV12-4 and TRBJ2-1; D call uncertain. The CDR3 consists of 17 residues. V was shortened by 2 bases and J by 0 bases, with 14 bases between the two germline ends.

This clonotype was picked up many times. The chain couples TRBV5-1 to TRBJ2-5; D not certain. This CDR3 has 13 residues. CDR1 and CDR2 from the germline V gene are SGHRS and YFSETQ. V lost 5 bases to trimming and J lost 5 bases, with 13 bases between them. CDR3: CASSNRPGETQYF. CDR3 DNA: TGCGCCAGCAGTAACCGCCCCGGTGAGACCCAGTACTTC.

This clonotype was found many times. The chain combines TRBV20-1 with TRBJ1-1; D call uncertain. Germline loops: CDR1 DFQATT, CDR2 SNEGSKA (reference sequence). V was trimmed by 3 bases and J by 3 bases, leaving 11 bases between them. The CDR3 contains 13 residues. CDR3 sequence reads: CSASKPVHTEAFF. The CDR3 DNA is TGCAGTGCTAGTAAACCGGTCCACACTGAAGCTTTCTTT.

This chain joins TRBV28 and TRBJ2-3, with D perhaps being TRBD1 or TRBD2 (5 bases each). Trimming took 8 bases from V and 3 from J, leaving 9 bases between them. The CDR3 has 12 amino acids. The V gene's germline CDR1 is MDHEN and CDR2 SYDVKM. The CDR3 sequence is CASRGETDTQYF. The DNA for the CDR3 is TGTGCCAGCCGAGGGGAGACAGATACGCAGTATTTT.

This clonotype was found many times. This CDR3 reads CASSWIGGTGQETQYF. The DNA for the CDR3 is TGCGCCAGCAGCTGGATAGGAGGGACAGGCCAAGAGACCCAGTACTTC. J is TRBJ2-5 and V is TRBV5-1, with 8 bases lining up with TRBD1. This CDR3 is built from 16 residues. Germline V gene lookup returns CDR1 SGHRS and CDR2 YFSETQ. With V trimmed by 3 bases and J by 1 base, 8 bases remained unmatched.

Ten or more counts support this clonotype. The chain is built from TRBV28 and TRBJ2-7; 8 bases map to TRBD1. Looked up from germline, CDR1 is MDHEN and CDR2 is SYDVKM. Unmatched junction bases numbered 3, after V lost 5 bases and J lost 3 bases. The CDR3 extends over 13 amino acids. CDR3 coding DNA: TGTGCCAGCAGTGGGACAGGTATCTACGAGCAGTACGTC. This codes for CASSGTGIYEQYV.

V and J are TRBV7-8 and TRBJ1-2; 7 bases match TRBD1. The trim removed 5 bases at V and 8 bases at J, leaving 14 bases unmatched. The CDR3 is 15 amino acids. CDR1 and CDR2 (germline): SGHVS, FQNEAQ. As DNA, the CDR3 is TGTGCCAGCAGCCTCTGGGACAGCCTCGAGGGCGGCTACACCTTC. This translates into CASSLWDSLEGGYTF.

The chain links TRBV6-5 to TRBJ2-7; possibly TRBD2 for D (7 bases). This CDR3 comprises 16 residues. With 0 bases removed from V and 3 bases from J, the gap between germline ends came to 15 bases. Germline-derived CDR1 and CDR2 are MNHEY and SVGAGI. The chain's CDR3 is CASSYSKGGGRYEQYF. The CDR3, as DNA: TGTGCCAGCAGTTACTCTAAGGGCGGGGGCCGCTACGAGCAGTACTTC.

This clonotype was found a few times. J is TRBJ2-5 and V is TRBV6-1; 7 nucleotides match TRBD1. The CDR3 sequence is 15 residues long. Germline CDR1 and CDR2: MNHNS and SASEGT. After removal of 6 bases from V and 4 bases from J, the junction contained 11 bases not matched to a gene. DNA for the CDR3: TGTGCCAGCAGGCCCCCAGACAGGGTGATAGAGACCCAGTACTTC. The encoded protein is CASRPPDRVIETQYF.

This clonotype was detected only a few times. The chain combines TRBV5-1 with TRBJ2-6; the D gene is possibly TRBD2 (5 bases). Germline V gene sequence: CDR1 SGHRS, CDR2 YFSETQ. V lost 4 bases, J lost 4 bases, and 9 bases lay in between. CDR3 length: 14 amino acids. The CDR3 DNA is TGCGCCAGCAGCGAGGGTGGAGGGGCCAACGTCCTGACTTTC. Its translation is CASSEGGGANVLTF. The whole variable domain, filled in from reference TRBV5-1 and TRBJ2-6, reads KAGVTQTPRYLIKTRGQQVTLSCSPISGHRSVSWYQQTPGQGLQFLFEYFSETQRNKGNFPGRFSGRQFSNSRSEMNVSTLELGDSALYLCASSEGGGANVLTFGAGSRLTVL.

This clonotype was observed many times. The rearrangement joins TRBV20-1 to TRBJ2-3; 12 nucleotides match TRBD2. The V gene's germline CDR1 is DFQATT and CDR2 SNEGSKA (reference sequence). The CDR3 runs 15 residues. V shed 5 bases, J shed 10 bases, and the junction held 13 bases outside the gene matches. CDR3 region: CSASTSGGPTGAQYF. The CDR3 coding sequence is TGCAGTGCTTCCACTAGCGGGGGGCCCACGGGGGCGCAGTATTTT.

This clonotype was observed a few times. CDR3 sequence: CASSLWGDEQFF. CDR3 bases: TGTGCCAGCAGTTTATGGGGGGATGAGCAGTTCTTC. The chain couples TRBV12-3 or TRBV12-4 to TRBJ2-1; D is perhaps TRBD2 (6 bases). The V end lost 2 bases, the J end lost 8 bases, and 7 bases lay between the germline ends. The CDR3 has 12 residues.

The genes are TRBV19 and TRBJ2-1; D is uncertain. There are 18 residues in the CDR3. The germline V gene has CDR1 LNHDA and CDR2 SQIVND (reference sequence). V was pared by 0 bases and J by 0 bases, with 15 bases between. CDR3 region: CASSIDKRLEGSYNEQFF. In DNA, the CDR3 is TGTGCCAGTAGTATAGATAAGAGACTGGAAGGCTCCTACAATGAGCAGTTCTTC. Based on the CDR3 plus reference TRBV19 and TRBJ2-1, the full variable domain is DGGITQSPKYLFRKEGQNVTLSCEQNLNHDAMYWYRQDPGQGLRLIYYSQIVNDFQKGDIAEGYSVSREKKESFPLTVTSAQKNPTAFYLCASSIDKRLEGSYNEQFFGPGTRLTVL.

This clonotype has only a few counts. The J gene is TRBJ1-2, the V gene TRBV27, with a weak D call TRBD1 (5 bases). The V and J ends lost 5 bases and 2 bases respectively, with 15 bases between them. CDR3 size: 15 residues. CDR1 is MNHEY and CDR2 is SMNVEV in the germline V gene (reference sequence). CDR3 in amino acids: CASSPGIGANYGYTF. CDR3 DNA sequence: TGTGCCAGCAGTCCGGGGATAGGGGCGAACTATGGCTACACCTTC.

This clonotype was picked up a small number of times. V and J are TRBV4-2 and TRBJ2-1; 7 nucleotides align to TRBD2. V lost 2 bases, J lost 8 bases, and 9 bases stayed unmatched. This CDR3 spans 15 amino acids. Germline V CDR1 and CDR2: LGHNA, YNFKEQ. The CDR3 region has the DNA TGTGCCAGCAGCCAACGGGACTCCGGGGGGTATGAGCAGTTCTTC. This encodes CASSQRDSGGYEQFF.